A selection of T cell receptor beta chains follows, all from one sample in a study of PD-1 blockade in mismatch repair-deficient tumors. The method was immunoSEQ multiplex PCR; TCRdb's version includes in-frame clones alone and lacks a portion of them. The profile covers approximately 13,000 clones, with about 85% appearing a single time and around 20% taken by the ten largest. The antigens of these receptors remain unknown. Sample: cells cultured in vitro, taken from a patient treated with pembrolizumab. The receptor source for this set is an adult with mismatch repair-deficient cancer. Both conserved end residues are part of each CDR3. Fields, in order: clone size, V gene, J gene, D gene, CDR3 protein, CDR3 DNA. D genes are given only for firm matches. Rows give clone size only sometimes, using once, few, many, or a class for an expanded clone.

abundance: -
v_gene: TRBV11-3
j_gene: TRBJ2-3
d_gene: -
CDR3aa: CASSLGLGHRADTQYF
CDR3nt: TGTGCCAGCAGCTTAGGGTTGGGCCACCGGGCAGATACGCAGTATTTT

abundance: -
v_gene: TRBV9
j_gene: TRBJ2-5
d_gene: TRBD2
CDR3aa: CASSVAGLAGTETQYF
CDR3nt: TGTGCCAGCAGCGTAGCTGGACTAGCGGGAACAGAGACCCAGTACTTC

abundance: -
v_gene: TRBV6-1
j_gene: TRBJ1-3
d_gene: TRBD1
CDR3aa: CASRLTGAGNTIYF
CDR3nt: TGTGCCAGCAGACTTACAGGGGCTGGAAACACCATATATTTT

abundance: few
v_gene: TRBV9
j_gene: TRBJ1-2
d_gene: -
CDR3aa: CASSVGATNYGYTF
CDR3nt: TGTGCCAGCAGCGTAGGAGCGACTAACTATGGCTACACCTTC

abundance: -
v_gene: TRBV28
j_gene: TRBJ1-3
d_gene: TRBD1
CDR3aa: CASSLRRGYGNTIYF
CDR3nt: TGTGCCAGCAGTTTACGCAGGGGGTATGGAAACACCATATATTTT

abundance: -
v_gene: TRBV5-1
j_gene: TRBJ2-5
d_gene: -
CDR3aa: CASSSGQYQETQYF
CDR3nt: TGCGCCAGCAGCTCCGGACAGTACCAAGAGACCCAGTACTTC

abundance: -
v_gene: TRBV9
j_gene: TRBJ2-7
d_gene: -
CDR3aa: CASSVTGNPSYEQYF
CDR3nt: TGTGCCAGCAGCGTTACAGGGAATCCATCCTACGAGCAGTACTTC

abundance: -
v_gene: TRBV5-1
j_gene: TRBJ2-7
d_gene: -
CDR3aa: CASSLEQGGTYEQYF
CDR3nt: TGCGCCAGCAGCTTGGAGCAGGGGGGGACCTACGAGCAGTACTTC

abundance: once
v_gene: TRBV19
j_gene: TRBJ2-1
d_gene: TRBD2
CDR3aa: CASSIDGGLAGVVTEQFF
CDR3nt: TGTGCCAGTAGTATAGATGGGGGACTAGCGGGAGTAGTCACCGAGCAGTTCTTC

abundance: once
v_gene: TRBV2
j_gene: TRBJ2-1
d_gene: -
CDR3aa: CASSIKLVPDEQFF
CDR3nt: TGTGCCAGCAGTATAAAACTAGTCCCCGATGAGCAGTTCTTC

abundance: -
v_gene: TRBV6-6
j_gene: TRBJ1-1
d_gene: -
CDR3aa: CASSFTAAGTEAFF
CDR3nt: TGTGCCAGCAGTTTCACGGCTGCGGGCACTGAAGCTTTCTTT

abundance: -
v_gene: TRBV7-3
j_gene: TRBJ2-5
d_gene: -
CDR3aa: CASSRGGRGSIETQYF
CDR3nt: TGTGCCAGCAGCCGTGGGGGGAGAGGGAGCATTGAGACCCAGTACTTC

abundance: -
v_gene: TRBV19
j_gene: TRBJ1-3
d_gene: -
CDR3aa: CASIAWGFSGNTIYF
CDR3nt: TGTGCCAGTATCGCGTGGGGATTCTCTGGAAACACCATATATTTT

abundance: few
v_gene: TRBV5-1
j_gene: TRBJ1-6
d_gene: -
CDR3aa: CASRWDLGNSPLHF
CDR3nt: TGCGCCAGCAGGTGGGACCTGGGGAATTCACCCCTCCACTTT

abundance: -
v_gene: TRBV5-8
j_gene: TRBJ2-1
d_gene: TRBD2
CDR3aa: CASSPAGGEQFF
CDR3nt: TGTGCCAGCAGCCCCGCGGGGGGGGAGCAGTTCTTC

abundance: -
v_gene: TRBV28
j_gene: TRBJ1-2
d_gene: TRBD1
CDR3aa: CASSRYTGTGVGYTF
CDR3nt: TGTGCCAGCAGTCGTTATACCGGGACAGGGGTTGGCTACACCTTC